This TCR beta chain was identified during a study of identical twins (dated by TCRdb to about 2016). With regard to the full study: To test whether fetal clonotypes persist, this study deep-sequenced TCR alpha and beta repertoires from monozygotic twins, from unrelated adults of various ages, and from cord blood. To rule out contamination, replicate twin experiments were performed at different times with different library preparation protocols.

All donors were healthy Caucasians. Three pairs of female monozygotic twins, all aged roughly 18 to 29 years, made up the twin cohort. Using Miltenyi CD45RO+ enrichment and human naive T-cell isolation kits, memory (CD45RO+) and naive T cells were isolated from PBMC. Library preparation was by 5' RACE. The data were produced on an Illumina HiSeq 2000. A universal primer binding site was introduced by template switching, and a unique molecular identifier was present in the final cDNA, enabling accurate counting of TCR cDNA molecules. First-strand cDNA for TCR alpha and beta chains was synthesized from specific primers in the conserved constant-segment region. To control for contamination, each cDNA library was double barcoded with a SMART-Mk sample barcode plus Illumina barcodes. TruSeq adapter sequences and Illumina sample barcodes were added in two successive PCR steps. The Illumina HiSeq platform was used with custom primers to sequence TCR alpha and beta cDNA libraries. Turning to the authors' computational methods: Raw reads were processed with MiGEC to extract unique molecular identifiers, and MiXCR was used to determine CDR3 positions. Recombination models were inferred per individual with the repgenHMM and IGoR tools using an EM algorithm. The tcR package in R was used for shared clonotype analysis, with sharing normalized by the product of cloneset sizes. To study raw recombination without the effects of thymic and clonal selection, out-of-frame nonproductive sequences were analyzed. The public reads were run again by TCRdb, first through fastp at Q25 and then through MiXCR, and only productive beta chains were kept. Identical CDR3 proteins give one entry, which carries the most common genes and DNA. TCRdb assigned the V and J calls; the authors' analysis was not used. The sample records about 240,000 distinct CDR3 sequences, about 13% of which are singletons. 4% to 5% of the sample rests with the top ten.

There are many counts of this clonotype. The antigen this receptor binds is unknown. Base qualities are not provided; no much larger clone lies one nucleotide away. On the study overall, not on this receptor specifically: Compared with coincidental sharing between unrelated individuals, out-of-frame TCR alpha sequences shared between twins had an excess of sequences with low generation probability. In monozygotic twins, recombination models systematically underestimated out-of-frame TCR alpha sharing, but the models matched the sharing seen between unrelated individuals. Because the same donors could not be followed over many years, conclusions were based on cross-sectional statistical analysis. Zero-insertion analyses could be partly confounded by invariant T cells such as MAIT and iNKT, although diverse VJ usage argued against such confounding for most clonotypes. Fewer insertions were carried by abundant cord blood beta clonotypes, a similar but weaker trend appeared in young adult naive repertoires, and no such trend appeared in memory repertoires. In beta out-of-frame sequences, excess twin sharing was weaker, because having fewer shared sequences lowered the signal-to-noise ratio.

Deletion took 3 bases off V and 3 bases off J, with a span of 6 bases between the germline ends. Inclusive of the bounding cysteine and phenylalanine, the CDR3 is 13 residues long. Only CDR3 DNA remains: 39 bases, in frame from the first base. In addition, the sample was reused for a study of yellow fever vaccine responses in identical twins. As the second publication notes: According to the authors, in identical twins the way T cells responded to vaccination appeared partly convergent and partly personalized. In identical twins, the study followed T cell clones that responded to the vaccine with precision.

The specimen sequenced was memory (CD45RO+) T cells sorted from blood. The meaning of the sample's cell subset or site label: CD45RO+ enriched T cells. The TCR originated in a woman aged 18-29 years in good health. The chain is encoded by TRBV12-3 or TRBV12-4 joined to TRBJ2-1, with no confidently assigned D gene. This receptor has the CDR3 CASSFSHYNEQFF. The DNA is TGTGCCAGCAGTTTCTCTCACTACAATGAGCAGTTCTTC.